This T cell receptor (beta chain) comes out of a study of T cells in Graves' hyperthyroidism and ophthalmopathy (dated by TCRdb to between 2017 and 2020). A note on the overall study: Peripheral blood samples were taken at the time of initial diagnosis, prior to any treatment. To identify TCR V-J signatures that set the groups apart, the researchers used a discovery cohort of about a hundred patients, made up of around 42 with Graves' ophthalmopathy and 57 with stable Graves' hyperthyroidism. Prospective prediction of ophthalmopathy was tested in an independent validation cohort of approximately 19 hyperthyroidism patients and roughly 16 patients who later progressed to ophthalmopathy. The approximately 97 discovery patients were randomly divided into training and test sets at a 7:3 ratio. Thyroid tissue and blood T-cell repertoires from six Graves' hyperthyroidism patients were also compared in the study. After blood sampling, hyperthyroidism patients were treated with methimazole at a starting dose of 30 mg daily, and ophthalmopathy patients were treated with high-dose intravenous methylprednisolone. TCR Vbeta CDR3 sequencing of approximately 140 peripheral blood samples (roughly 41 ophthalmopathy, about 74 hyperthyroidism and approximately 17 progressor patients) is reported in the paper.

This clonotype came up many times. Its recognized antigen is unknown. Base qualities are not at hand, and no much larger clone is one base apart. Study-wide conclusions, independent of this receptor: Sample size was not statistically predetermined, and investigators were not blinded to group allocation. In validation, the model predicted progression to ophthalmopathy with around 71% sensitivity and 72% to 75% specificity, a median of roughly seven months before onset. Blood samples also contained most of the expanded thyroid clonotypes (frequency above 0.001), which suggests that blood repertoires may reflect thyroid immune responses. In cross-validation, a model built on a 13 V-J signature told ophthalmopathy apart from stable hyperthyroidism with 85% to 90% sensitivity and about 81% specificity, and in testing the same model reached 80%/75%.

In the ophthalmopathy patients, disease was moderately to severely active, with a Clinical Activity Score of 3 or more, a NOSPECS grade of 4 or more, and a duration of less than 3 months. The study excluded patients with uncontrolled infections, other autoimmune diseases, pregnancy or lactation. Diagnoses were established on the basis of clinical symptoms, serum thyroxine and TRAb, thyroid ultrasound, and orbital computed tomography. PBMCs were isolated from 7.5 to 10 ml of fresh peripheral blood by Ficoll-Paque density gradient centrifugation. Total RNA was extracted using Trizol reagent, and RNA quality was assessed on an Agilent 2100 Bioanalyzer. The TCR beta CDR3 regions were amplified from RNA transcripts. A first-round RT-PCR of the TCR CDR3 used the HTBI primer set with the Qiagen OneStep RT-PCR kit. Libraries were constructed in a second round of multiplex PCR, after which size selection and purification were carried out. Sequencing of the libraries was done on an Illumina HiSeq2000 using paired-end 100 bp reads. On the study's bioinformatics: SOAPnuke was used to process the raw data, with reads discarded if the reads contained adapters or uncalled bases, had a mean Phred below 15, or lacked an exact constant-primer or identifier match. COPE v1.2.5 was used to merge the high-quality paired reads, and each unique nucleotide sequence was defined as a clonotype. Clonotypes were aligned to IMGT TRBV, TRBD and TRBJ reference segments using MiTCR v1.1. Analysis was restricted to V-J combinations with a frequency above 0.0001, which covered over 98% of repertoires. A TCS score was defined as the ratio of F50 (clonal expansion) to E x V (chaos), with BLOSUM62-based TCRdist applied between CDR3 peptides within each V-J. Welch's t-statistics and random forest reduced approximately 520 V-J features to about 13, which were used in a naive Bayes classifier (R e1071). Using fastp trimming at Q25 and MiXCR clonotype assembly, TCRdb reanalyzed the public sequencing data and kept in-frame beta chains. CDR3 protein duplicates are merged, each entry listing the most common genes and DNA. It is TCRdb's table, rather than the study itself, that gives the V and J calls and clone size. Within this sample are about 250,000 distinct CDR3 sequences, with more than 20% of them counted one time only. Roughly a third of the sample is in the top ten clones.

This sequence was found in a middle-aged woman with Graves' ophthalmopathy. Sequencing was carried out using blood.

The CDR3 in this case is CASSLSGLDRETQYF. The sequenced DNA: TGTGCCAGCAGCTTATCGGGTCTAGACCGAGAGACCCAGTACTTC. The chain was built from TRBV7-3 and TRBJ2-5, with no D gene named confidently. In the germline V gene, CDR1 corresponds to SGHTA and CDR2 to FQGTGA. V lost 2 bases and J lost 4 bases; the stretch between them is 14 bases long. From cysteine to phenylalanine, the CDR3 is 15 amino acids long. Only the CDR3 DNA stays, 45 bases, in frame from base 1.